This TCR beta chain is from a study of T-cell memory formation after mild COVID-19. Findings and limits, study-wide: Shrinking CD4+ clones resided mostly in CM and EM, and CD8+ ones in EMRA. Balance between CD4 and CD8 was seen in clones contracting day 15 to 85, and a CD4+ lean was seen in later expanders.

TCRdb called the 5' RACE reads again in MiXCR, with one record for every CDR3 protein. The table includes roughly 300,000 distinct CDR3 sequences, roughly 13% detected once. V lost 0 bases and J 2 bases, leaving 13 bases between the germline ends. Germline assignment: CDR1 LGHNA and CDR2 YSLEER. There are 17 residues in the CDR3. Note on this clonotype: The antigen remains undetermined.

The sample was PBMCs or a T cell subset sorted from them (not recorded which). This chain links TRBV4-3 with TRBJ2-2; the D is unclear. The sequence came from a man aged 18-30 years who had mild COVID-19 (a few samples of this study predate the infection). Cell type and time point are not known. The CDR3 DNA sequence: TGCGCCAGCAGCCAAGACTCTCTGCGGTCAAACACCGGGGAGCTGTTTTTT. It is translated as CASSQDSLRSNTGELFF.